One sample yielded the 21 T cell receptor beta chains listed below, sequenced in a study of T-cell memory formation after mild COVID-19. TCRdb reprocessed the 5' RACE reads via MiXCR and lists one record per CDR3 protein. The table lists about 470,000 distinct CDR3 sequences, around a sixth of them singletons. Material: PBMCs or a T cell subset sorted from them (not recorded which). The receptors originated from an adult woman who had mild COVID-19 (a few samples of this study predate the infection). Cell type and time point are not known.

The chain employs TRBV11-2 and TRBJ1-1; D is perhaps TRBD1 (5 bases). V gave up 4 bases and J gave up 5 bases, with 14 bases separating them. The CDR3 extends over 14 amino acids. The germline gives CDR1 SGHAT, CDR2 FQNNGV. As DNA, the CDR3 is TGTGCCAGCAGCTCCCTCCTGGGGCAGACTGAAGCTTTCTTT. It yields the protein CASSSLLGQTEAFF. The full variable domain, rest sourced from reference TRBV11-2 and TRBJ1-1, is EAGVAQSPRYKIIEKRQSVAFWCNPISGHATLYWYQQILGQGPKLLIQFQNNGVVDDSQLPKDRFSAERLKGVDSTLKIQPAKLEDSAVYLCASSSLLGQTEAFFGQGTRLTVV.

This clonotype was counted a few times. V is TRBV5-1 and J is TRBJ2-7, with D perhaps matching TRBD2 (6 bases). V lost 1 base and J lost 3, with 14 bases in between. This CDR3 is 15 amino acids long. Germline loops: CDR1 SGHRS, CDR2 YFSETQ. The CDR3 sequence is CASSLIGTSVYEQYF. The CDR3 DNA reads TGCGCCAGCAGCTTGATCGGGACTTCAGTCTACGAGCAGTACTTC.

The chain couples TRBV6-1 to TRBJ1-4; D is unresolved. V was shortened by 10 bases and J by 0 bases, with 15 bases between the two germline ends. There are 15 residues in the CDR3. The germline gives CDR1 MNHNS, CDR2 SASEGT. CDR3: CATAGRTATNEKLFF. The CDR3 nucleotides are TGTGCCACGGCGGGCAGGACTGCAACTAATGAAAAACTGTTTTTT.

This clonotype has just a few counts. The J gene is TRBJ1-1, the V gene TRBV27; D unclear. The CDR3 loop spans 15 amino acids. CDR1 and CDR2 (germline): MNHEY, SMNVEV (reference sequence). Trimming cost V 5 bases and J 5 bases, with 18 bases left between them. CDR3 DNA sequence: TGTGCCAGCAGTGGGGTTGGATCGCGTCGGACTGAAGCTTTCTTT. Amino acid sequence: CASSGVGSRRTEAFF.

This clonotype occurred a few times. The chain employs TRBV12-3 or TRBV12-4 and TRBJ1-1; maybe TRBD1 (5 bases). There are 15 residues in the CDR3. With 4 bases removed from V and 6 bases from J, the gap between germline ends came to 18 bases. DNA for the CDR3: TGTGCCAGCAGTTGGGACGGAGCCTTAGGGGCTGAAGCTTTCTTT. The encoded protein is CASSWDGALGAEAFF.

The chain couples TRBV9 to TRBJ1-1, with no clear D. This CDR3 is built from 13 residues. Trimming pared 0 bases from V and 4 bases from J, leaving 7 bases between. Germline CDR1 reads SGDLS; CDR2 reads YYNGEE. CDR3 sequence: CASSVGMGTEAFF. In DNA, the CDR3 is TGTGCCAGCAGCGTAGGTATGGGCACTGAAGCTTTCTTT.

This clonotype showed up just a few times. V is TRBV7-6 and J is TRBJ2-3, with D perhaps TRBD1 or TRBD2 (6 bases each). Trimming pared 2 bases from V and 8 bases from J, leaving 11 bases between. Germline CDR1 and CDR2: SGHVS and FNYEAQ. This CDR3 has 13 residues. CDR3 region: CASSLTKGGTQYF. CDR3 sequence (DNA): TGTGCCAGCAGCTTAACAAAGGGGGGTACGCAGTATTTT.

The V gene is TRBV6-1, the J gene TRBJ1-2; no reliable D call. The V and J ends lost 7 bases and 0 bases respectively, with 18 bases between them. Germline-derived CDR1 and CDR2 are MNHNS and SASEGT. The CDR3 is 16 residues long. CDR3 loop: CASNRPTEEANYGYTF. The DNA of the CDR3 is TGTGCCAGCAACAGACCAACAGAGGAAGCTAACTATGGCTACACCTTC.

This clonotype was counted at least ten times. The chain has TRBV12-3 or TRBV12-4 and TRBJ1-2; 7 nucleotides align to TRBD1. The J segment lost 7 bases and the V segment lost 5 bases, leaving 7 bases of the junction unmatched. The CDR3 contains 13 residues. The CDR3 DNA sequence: TGTGCCAGCAGTCCAGGGGCAGGGGGTGGCTACACCTTC. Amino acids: CASSPGAGGGYTF.

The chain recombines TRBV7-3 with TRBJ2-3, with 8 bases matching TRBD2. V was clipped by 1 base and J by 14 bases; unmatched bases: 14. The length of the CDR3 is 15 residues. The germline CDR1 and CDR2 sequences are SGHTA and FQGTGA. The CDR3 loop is CASSLMGLAGSLPYF. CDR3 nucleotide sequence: TGTGCCAGCAGCTTAATGGGCCTAGCGGGCTCCCTGCCGTATTTT. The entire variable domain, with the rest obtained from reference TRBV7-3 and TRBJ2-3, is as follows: GAGVSQTPSNKVTEKGKYVELRCDPISGHTALYWYRQSLGQGPEFLIYFQGTGAADDSGLPNDRFFAVRPEGSVSTLKIQRTERGDSAVYLCASSLMGLAGSLPYFGPGTRLTVL.

The CDR3 spells CASSLLRAQGEGEAFF. For the CDR3, the DNA is TGTGCCAGCAGCTTATTACGGGCACAGGGGGAGGGTGAAGCTTTCTTT. The chain couples TRBV7-9 to TRBJ1-1; 8 nucleotides agree with TRBD1. This CDR3 is 16 amino acids long. Germline values: CDR1 SEHNR, CDR2 FQNEAQ (reference sequence). V trimming: 2 bases; J trimming: 7 bases; junction bases outside the gene matches: 12.

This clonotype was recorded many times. The CDR3 loop reads CASSLWAGAFSGANVLTF. The CDR3 region has the DNA TGTGCCAGCAGTTTATGGGCAGGAGCCTTCTCTGGGGCCAACGTCCTGACTTTC. V gene TRBV27 combines with J gene TRBJ2-6; no clear D gene. Germline V lookup: CDR1 MNHEY, CDR2 SMNVEV (reference sequence). Trimming removed 1 base at V and 0 bases at J, with 13 bases between. This CDR3 is 18 amino acids long.

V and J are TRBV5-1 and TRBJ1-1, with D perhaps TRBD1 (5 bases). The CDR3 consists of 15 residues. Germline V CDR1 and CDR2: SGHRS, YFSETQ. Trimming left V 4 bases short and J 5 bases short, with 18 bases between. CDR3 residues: CASSAVPGVETEAFF. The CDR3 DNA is TGCGCCAGCAGCGCCGTCCCGGGGGTGGAGACTGAAGCTTTCTTT.

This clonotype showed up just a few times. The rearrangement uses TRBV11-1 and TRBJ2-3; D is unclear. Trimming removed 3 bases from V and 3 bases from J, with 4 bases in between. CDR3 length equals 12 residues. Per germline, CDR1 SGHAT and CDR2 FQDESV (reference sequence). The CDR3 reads CASSFPTDTQYF. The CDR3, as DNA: TGTGCCAGCAGCTTCCCGACAGATACGCAGTATTTT.

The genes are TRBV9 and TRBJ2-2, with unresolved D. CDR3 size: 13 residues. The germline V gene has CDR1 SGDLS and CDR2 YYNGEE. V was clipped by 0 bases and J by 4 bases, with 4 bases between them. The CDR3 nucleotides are TGTGCCAGCAGCGTAGAAGTCACCGGGGAGCTGTTTTTT. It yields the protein CASSVEVTGELFF.

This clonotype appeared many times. This CDR3 reads CASSWGRRTYNEQFF. The CDR3 coding sequence is TGTGCCAGCAGTTGGGGGAGGAGGACCTACAATGAGCAGTTCTTC. The rearrangement links TRBV12-3 or TRBV12-4 to TRBJ2-1; tentative D call: TRBD2 (6 bases). The CDR3 is made up of 15 amino acids. The V end lost 4 bases, the J end lost 2 bases, and 12 bases lay between the germline ends.

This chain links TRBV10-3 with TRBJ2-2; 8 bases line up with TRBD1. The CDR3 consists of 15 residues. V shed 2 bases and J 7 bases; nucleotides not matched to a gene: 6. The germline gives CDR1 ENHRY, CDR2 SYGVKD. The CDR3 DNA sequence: TGTGCCATCAGTGAGGGCCCGGGACAGGACGGGGAGCTGTTTTTT. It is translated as CAISEGPGQDGELFF.

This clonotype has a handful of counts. CDR3 residues: CASSSLRHEQYF. The CDR3, as DNA: TGTGCCAGCAGCTCCCTGAGGCACGAGCAGTACTTC. The chain links TRBV7-9 to TRBJ2-7; D is unclear. In germline, CDR1 is SEHNR, CDR2 FQNEAQ (reference sequence). V was pared by 4 bases and J by 5 bases, with 9 bases between. The CDR3 is 12 amino acids.

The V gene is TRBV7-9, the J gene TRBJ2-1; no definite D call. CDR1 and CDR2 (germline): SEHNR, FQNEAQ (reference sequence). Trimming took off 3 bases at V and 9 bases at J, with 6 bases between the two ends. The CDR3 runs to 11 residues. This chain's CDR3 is CASSFRAEQFF. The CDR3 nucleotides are TGTGCCAGCAGCTTCCGGGCTGAGCAGTTCTTC.

CDR3: CASSQDLAASYEQYF. The DNA of the CDR3 is TGTGCCAGCAGCCAAGACTTAGCGGCCTCCTACGAGCAGTACTTC. The J gene is TRBJ2-7, the V gene TRBV4-2, with D perhaps TRBD2 (6 bases). V was cut by 0 bases and J by 0 bases, with 9 bases left in between. This CDR3 is built from 15 residues. Per germline, CDR1 LGHNA and CDR2 YNFKEQ.

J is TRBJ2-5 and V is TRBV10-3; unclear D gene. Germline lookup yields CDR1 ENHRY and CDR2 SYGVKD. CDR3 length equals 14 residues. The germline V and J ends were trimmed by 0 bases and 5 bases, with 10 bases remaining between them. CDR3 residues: CAISESPGLETQYF. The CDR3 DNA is TGTGCCATCAGTGAGTCGCCAGGTCTGGAGACCCAGTACTTC.